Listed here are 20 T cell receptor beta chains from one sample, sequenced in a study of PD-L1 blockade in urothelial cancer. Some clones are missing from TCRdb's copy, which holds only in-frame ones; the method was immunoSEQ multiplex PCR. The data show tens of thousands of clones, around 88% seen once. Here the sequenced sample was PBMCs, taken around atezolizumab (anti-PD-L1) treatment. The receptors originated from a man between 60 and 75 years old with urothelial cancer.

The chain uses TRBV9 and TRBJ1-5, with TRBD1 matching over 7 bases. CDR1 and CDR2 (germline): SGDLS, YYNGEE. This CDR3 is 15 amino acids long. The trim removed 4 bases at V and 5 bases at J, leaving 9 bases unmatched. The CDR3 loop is CASSSGQASYQPQHF. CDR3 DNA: TGTGCCAGCAGCTCCGGACAGGCAAGCTATCAGCCCCAGCATTTT.

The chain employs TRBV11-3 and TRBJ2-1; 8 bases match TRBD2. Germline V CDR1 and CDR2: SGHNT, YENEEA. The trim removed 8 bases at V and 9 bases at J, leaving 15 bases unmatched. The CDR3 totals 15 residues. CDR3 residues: CASRRGGSYVPEQFF. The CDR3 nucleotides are TGTGCCAGCCGACGGGGGGGTAGTTACGTACCTGAGCAGTTCTTC.

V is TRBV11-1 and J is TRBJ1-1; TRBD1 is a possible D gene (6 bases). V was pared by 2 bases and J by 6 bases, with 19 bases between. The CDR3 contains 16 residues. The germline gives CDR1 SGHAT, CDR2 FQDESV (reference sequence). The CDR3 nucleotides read TGTGCCAGCAGCTTATCGTCAGGGGTTTCACTCTCTGAAGCTTTCTTT. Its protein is CASSLSSGVSLSEAFF. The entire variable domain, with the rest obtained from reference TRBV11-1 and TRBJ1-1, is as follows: EAEVAQSPRYKITEKSQAVAFWCDPISGHATLYWYRQILGQGPELLVQFQDESVVDDSQLPKDRFSAERLKGVDSTLKIQPAELGDSAMYLCASSLSSGVSLSEAFFGQGTRLTVV.

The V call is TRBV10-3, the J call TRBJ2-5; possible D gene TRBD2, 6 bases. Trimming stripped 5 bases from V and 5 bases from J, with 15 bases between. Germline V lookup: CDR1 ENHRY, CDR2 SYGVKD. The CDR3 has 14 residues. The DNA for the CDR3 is TGTGCCATCAGTTTGGGACCTGGGGGGGAGACCCAGTACTTC. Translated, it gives CAISLGPGGETQYF.

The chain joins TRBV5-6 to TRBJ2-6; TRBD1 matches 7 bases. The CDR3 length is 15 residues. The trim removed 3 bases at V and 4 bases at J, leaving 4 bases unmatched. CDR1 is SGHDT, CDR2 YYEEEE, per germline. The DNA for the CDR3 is TGTGCCAGCAGCTACAGGGGCTCCGGGGCCAACGTCCTGACTTTC. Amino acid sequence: CASSYRGSGANVLTF.

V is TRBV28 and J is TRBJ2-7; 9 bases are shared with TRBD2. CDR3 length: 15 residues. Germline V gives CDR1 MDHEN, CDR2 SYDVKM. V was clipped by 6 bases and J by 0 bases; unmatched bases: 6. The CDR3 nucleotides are TGTGCCAGCAGGACTAGCGGAACCGCCTCCTACGAGCAGTACTTC. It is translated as CASRTSGTASYEQYF.

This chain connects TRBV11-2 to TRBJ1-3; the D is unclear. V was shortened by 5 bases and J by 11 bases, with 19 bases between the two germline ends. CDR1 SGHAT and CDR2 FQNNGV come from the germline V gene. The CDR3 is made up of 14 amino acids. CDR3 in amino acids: CASSIPVGQTPIYF. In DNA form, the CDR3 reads TGTGCCAGCAGCATTCCTGTGGGCCAAACCCCCATATATTTT.

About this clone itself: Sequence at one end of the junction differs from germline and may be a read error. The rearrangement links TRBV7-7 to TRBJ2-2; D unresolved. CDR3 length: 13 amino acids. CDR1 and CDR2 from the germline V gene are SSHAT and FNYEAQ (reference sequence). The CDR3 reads CASSDRVTGELFF. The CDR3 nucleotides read TGTGCTAGCAGTGACCGGGTCACCGGGGAGCTGTTTTTT.

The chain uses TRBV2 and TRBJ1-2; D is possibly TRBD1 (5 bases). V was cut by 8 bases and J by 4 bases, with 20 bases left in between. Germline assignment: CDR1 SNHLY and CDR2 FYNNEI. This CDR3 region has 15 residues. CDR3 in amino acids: CASWEEQGFFYGYTF. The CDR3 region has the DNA TGTGCCAGCTGGGAGGAGCAGGGTTTCTTCTATGGCTACACCTTC. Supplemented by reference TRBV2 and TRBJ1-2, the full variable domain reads EPEVTQTPSHQVTQMGQEVILRCVPISNHLYFYWYRQILGQKVEFLVSFYNNEISEKSEIFDDQFSVERPDGSNFTLKIRSTKLEDSAMYFCASWEEQGFFYGYTFGSGTRLTVV.

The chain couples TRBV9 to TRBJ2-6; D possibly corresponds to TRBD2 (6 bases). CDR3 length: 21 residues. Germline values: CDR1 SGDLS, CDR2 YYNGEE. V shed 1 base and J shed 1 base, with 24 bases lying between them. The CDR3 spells CASSVSKLWGETGSGANVLTF. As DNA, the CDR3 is TGTGCCAGCAGCGTATCGAAACTGTGGGGGGAAACTGGGTCTGGGGCCAACGTCCTGACTTTC.

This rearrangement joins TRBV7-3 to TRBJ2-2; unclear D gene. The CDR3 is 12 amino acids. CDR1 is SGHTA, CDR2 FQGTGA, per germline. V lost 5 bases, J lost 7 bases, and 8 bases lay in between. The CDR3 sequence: CASSPRYGELFF. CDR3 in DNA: TGTGCCAGCAGCCCTCGGTACGGGGAGCTGTTTTTT.

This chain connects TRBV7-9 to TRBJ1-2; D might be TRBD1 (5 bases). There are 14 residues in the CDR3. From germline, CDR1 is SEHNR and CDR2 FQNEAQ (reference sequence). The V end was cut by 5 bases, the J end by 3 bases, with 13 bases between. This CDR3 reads CASSPRGRDYGYTF. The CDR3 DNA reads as TGTGCCAGCAGCCCGCGGGGACGGGACTATGGCTACACCTTC.

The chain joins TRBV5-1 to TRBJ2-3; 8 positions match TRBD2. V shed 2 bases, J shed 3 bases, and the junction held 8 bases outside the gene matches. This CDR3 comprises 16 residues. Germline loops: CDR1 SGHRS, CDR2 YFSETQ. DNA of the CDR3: TGCGCCAGCAGCTTTGGTGGGACTAGTTGGACAGATACGCAGTATTTT. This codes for CASSFGGTSWTDTQYF. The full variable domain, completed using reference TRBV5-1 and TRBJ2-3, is KAGVTQTPRYLIKTRGQQVTLSCSPISGHRSVSWYQQTPGQGLQFLFEYFSETQRNKGNFPGRFSGRQFSNSRSEMNVSTLELGDSALYLCASSFGGTSWTDTQYFGPGTRLTVL.

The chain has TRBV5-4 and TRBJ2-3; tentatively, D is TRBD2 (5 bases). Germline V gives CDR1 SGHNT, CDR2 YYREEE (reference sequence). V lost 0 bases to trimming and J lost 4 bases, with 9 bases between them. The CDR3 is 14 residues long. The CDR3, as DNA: TGTGCCAGCAGCTTGGATGTCGGGGCAGATACGCAGTATTTT. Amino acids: CASSLDVGADTQYF.

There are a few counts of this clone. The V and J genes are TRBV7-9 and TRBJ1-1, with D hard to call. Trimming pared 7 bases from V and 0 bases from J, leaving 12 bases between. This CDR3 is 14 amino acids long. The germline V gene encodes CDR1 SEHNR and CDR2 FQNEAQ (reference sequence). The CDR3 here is CASTPFGVNTEAFF. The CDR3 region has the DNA TGTGCCAGCACCCCCTTCGGGGTGAACACTGAAGCTTTCTTT.

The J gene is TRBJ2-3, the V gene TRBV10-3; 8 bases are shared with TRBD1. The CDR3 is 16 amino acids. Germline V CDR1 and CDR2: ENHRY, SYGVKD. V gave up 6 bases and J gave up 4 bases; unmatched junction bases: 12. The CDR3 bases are TGTGCCATCAGCGCTTGGAACAGGGGGTTTTCAGATACGCAGTATTTT. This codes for CAISAWNRGFSDTQYF.

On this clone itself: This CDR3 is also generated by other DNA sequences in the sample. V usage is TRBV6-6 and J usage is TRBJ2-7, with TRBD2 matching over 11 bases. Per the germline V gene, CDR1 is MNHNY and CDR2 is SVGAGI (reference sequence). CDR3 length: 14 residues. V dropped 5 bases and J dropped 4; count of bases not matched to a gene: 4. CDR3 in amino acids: CASSRTSGSYEQYF. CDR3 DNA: TGTGCCAGCAGTCGGACTAGCGGGTCATACGAGCAGTACTTC.

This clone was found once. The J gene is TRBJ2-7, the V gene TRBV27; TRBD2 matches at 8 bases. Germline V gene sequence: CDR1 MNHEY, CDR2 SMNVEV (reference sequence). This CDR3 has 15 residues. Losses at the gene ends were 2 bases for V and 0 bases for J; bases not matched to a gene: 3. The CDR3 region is CASSLAGGSSYEQYF. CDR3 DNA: TGTGCCAGCAGTTTAGCGGGAGGAAGCTCCTACGAGCAGTACTTC.

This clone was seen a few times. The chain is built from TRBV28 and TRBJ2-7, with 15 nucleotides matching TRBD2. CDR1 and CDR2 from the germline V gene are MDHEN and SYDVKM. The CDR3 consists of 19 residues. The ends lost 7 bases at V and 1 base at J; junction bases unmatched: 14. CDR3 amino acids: CASNPPGLAGGRGSYEQYF. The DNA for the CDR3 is TGTGCCAGCAACCCGCCGGGACTAGCGGGAGGTCGGGGGTCCTACGAGCAGTACTTC.

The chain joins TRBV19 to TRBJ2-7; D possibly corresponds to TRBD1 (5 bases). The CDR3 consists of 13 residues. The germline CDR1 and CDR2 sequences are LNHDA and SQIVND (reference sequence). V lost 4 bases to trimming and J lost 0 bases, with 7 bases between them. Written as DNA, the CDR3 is TGTGCCAGTAGTAACAGGATCTCCTACGAGCAGTACTTC. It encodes CASSNRISYEQYF.